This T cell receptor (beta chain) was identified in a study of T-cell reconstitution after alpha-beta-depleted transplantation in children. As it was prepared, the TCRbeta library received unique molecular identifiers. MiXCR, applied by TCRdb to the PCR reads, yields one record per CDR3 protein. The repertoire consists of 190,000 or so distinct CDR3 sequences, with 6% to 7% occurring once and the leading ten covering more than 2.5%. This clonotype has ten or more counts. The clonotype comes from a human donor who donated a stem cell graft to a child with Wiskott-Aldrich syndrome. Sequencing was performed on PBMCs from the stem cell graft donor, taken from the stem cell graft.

CDR3 DNA: TGTGCTAGTGGTTCCCCCCCTGAAGGGGGAGCGCTGACAGATACGCAGTATTTT. It translates to CASGSPPEGGALTDTQYF. V usage is TRBV12-5 and J usage is TRBJ2-3; the D gene is possibly TRBD1 (6 bases). This CDR3 has 18 amino acids. From germline, CDR1 is LGHNT and CDR2 FRNRAP. V lost 4 bases and J lost 3, with 23 bases in between.